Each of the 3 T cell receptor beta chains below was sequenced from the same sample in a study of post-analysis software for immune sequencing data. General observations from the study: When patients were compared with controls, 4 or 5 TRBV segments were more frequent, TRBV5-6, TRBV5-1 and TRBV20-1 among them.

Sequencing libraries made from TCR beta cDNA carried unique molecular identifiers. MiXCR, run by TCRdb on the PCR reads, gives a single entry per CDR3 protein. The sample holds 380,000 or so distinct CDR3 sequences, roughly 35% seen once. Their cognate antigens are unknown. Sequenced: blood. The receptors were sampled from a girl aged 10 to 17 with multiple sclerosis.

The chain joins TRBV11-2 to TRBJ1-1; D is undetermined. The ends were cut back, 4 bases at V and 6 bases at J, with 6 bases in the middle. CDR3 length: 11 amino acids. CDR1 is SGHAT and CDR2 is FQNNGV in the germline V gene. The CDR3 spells CASSSWAEAFF. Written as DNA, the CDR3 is TGTGCCAGCAGCTCTTGGGCTGAAGCTTTCTTT.

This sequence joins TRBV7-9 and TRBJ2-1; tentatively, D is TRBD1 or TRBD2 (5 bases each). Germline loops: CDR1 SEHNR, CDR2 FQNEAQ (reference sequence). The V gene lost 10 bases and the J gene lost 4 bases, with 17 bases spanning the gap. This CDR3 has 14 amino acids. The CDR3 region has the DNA TGTGCCACCCGGGACGGTCTATTTTACAATGAGCAGTTCTTC. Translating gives CATRDGLFYNEQFF.

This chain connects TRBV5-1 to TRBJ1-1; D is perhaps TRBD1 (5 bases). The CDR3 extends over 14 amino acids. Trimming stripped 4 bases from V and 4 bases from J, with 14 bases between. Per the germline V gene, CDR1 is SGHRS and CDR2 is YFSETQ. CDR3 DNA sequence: TGCGCCAGCAGCCCGACGGGGCTGGCCACTGAAGCTTTCTTT. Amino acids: CASSPTGLATEAFF. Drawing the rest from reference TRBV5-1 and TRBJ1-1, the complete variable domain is KAGVTQTPRYLIKTRGQQVTLSCSPISGHRSVSWYQQTPGQGLQFLFEYFSETQRNKGNFPGRFSGRQFSNSRSEMNVSTLELGDSALYLCASSPTGLATEAFFGQGTRLTVV.